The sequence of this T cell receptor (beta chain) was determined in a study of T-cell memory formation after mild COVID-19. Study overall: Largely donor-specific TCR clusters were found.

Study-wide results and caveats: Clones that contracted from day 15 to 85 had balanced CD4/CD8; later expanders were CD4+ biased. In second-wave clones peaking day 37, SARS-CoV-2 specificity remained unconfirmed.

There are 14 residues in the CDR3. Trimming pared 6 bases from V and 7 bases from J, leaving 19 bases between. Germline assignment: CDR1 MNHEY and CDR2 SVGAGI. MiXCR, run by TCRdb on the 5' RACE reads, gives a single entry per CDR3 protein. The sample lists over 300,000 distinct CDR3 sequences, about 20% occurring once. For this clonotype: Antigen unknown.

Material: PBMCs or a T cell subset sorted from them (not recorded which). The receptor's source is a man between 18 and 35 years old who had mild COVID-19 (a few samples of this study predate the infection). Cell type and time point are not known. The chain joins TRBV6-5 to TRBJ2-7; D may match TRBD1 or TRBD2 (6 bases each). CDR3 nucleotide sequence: TGTGCCAGCAGAGTTATAGGCCGGGGGCATGAGCAGTACTTC. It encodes CASRVIGRGHEQYF.